The clone carrying this T cell receptor beta chain has a handful of counts. The antigen remains undetermined. This record belongs to a study of OX40 agonist ivuxolimab in advanced cancers. Study as a whole: Patients in the trial were receiving intravenous ivuxolimab every 2 weeks, at doses of 0.01 to 10 mg/kg. Dose-escalation patients' cancers were hepatocellular carcinoma, melanoma, renal cell or head and neck cancer.

Study-wide results and limits: Partial responders dosed at 0.1-3.0 mg/kg displayed clonal expansion ranking among the lowest. By week 6 at 0.1 to 3.0 mg/kg, blood CD4+ and CD8+ T cells had expanded clonally.

Clones were read by immunoSEQ multiplex PCR, and TCRdb kept only the in-frame ones, dropping some. The sample lists about 82,000 clones, around nine tenths occurring once. Specimen: CD4+ or CD8+ T cells sorted from blood, collected in a trial of the OX40 agonist ivuxolimab. This receptor was obtained from an adult with an advanced solid tumor such as melanoma, head and neck, liver or kidney cancer.

CDR3 sequence: CASSQGQGEQPQHF. The CDR3 nucleotides read TGTGCCAGCAGTCAGGGACAGGGGGAGCAGCCCCAGCATTTT. V gene TRBV6-6 combines with J gene TRBJ1-5, with TRBD1 matching 11 bases. The V gene end was trimmed by 5 bases and the J gene end by 7 bases; junction bases not matched to a gene: 4. This CDR3 contains 14 residues. Germline V gene data show CDR1 as MNHNY and CDR2 as SVGAGI (reference sequence).